The next 10 T cell receptor beta chains were all read from a single sample in a study of T cell responses to AZD1222 COVID-19 vaccine. Using immunoSEQ multiplex PCR, the repertoire was profiled, and TCRdb retains in-frame clones only, with some absent. The sample contains about 120,000 clones, about four fifths of which appear only once. Source: peripheral blood, taken on day 0 of AZD1222 vaccination. These TCRs come from an adult in good health.

The V gene is TRBV28, the J gene TRBJ1-1; a weak D match, TRBD1 (5 bases). Germline V lookup: CDR1 MDHEN, CDR2 SYDVKM. Trimming cost V 3 bases and J 8 bases, with 7 bases left between them. The CDR3 is made up of 11 amino acids. CDR3 protein: CASSFEGEAFF. DNA of the CDR3: TGTGCCAGCAGTTTCGAGGGGGAAGCTTTCTTT.

The chain employs TRBV11-3 and TRBJ2-1; D is uncertain. With 1 base removed from V and 10 bases from J, the gap between germline ends came to 8 bases. CDR3 size: 12 residues. CDR1 is SGHNT and CDR2 is YENEEA in the germline V gene. DNA for the CDR3: TGTGCCAGCAGCTTAGGGGCTCAGGAGCAGTTCTTC. It encodes CASSLGAQEQFF.

The V gene is TRBV7-9, the J gene TRBJ2-5, with 9 nucleotides matching TRBD1. The DNA end favors TRBJ2-7, so the J call may be wrong. The CDR3 contains 15 residues. The germline V gene encodes CDR1 SEHNR and CDR2 FQNEAQ (reference sequence). The CDR3 nucleotides read TGTGCCAGCAGCCCCCGGGGACAGGGAAGGCACGAGCAGTACTTC. It yields the protein CASSPRGQGRHEQYF.

This clone has a single count. This sample also contains other DNA sequences that code for the same CDR3. This rearrangement joins TRBV18 to TRBJ2-7; D gene ambiguous. This CDR3 comprises 13 residues. Trimming took off 2 bases at V and 0 bases at J, with 5 bases between the two ends. Germline CDR1 reads KGHSH; CDR2 reads LQKENI. The CDR3 DNA sequence: TGTGCCAGCTCACCAGCTGACTCCTACGAGCAGTACTTC. Translating it yields CASSPADSYEQYF.

In its sample, this clone was seen once. The genes are TRBV5-1 and TRBJ2-7; the match to TRBD1 covers 7 bases. The V and J ends lost 0 bases and 3 bases, in that order; junction bases with no gene match: 6. The CDR3 consists of 15 residues. Germline loops: CDR1 SGHRS, CDR2 YFSETQ. The CDR3 protein is CASSLAPGQDYEQYF. The CDR3 DNA follows: TGCGCCAGCAGCTTGGCTCCCGGACAGGACTACGAGCAGTACTTC.

The gene calls are TRBV24-1 and TRBJ1-2; no clear D. Between the trimmed V and J ends, which lost 4 bases and 4 bases, there was a span of 12 bases. The germline V gene encodes CDR1 KGHDR and CDR2 SFDVKD. The CDR3 is made up of 14 amino acids. The CDR3 DNA follows: TGTGCCACCAGTGAGAAGGGATATGGCTATGGCTACACCTTC. Its translation: CATSEKGYGYGYTF.

V usage is TRBV30 and J usage is TRBJ1-2; D perhaps matches TRBD1 (6 bases). Germline V CDR1 and CDR2: GTSNPN, SVGIG (reference sequence). The CDR3 covers 13 residues. V was shortened by 0 bases and J by 8 bases, with 13 bases between the two germline ends. CDR3 nucleotides: TGTGCCTGGAGTGTAATCGGGCAGGGGGGCTACACCTTC. Translation: CAWSVIGQGGYTF. Based on the CDR3 plus reference TRBV30 and TRBJ1-2, the full variable domain is SQTIHQWPATLVQPVGSPLSLECTVEGTSNPNLYWYRQAAGRGLQLLFYSVGIGQISSEVPQNLSASRPQDRQFILSSKKLLLSDSGFYLCAWSVIGQGGYTFGSGTRLTVV.

V gene TRBV28 combines with J gene TRBJ2-4; D uncertain. The CDR3 consists of 15 residues. Per the germline V gene, CDR1 is MDHEN and CDR2 is SYDVKM. The germline V and J ends were trimmed by 2 bases and 1 base, with 9 bases remaining between them. The CDR3 nucleotides read TGTGCCAGCAGTTTAGCCCGGTTTGCCAAAAACATTCAGTACTTC. Its translation is CASSLARFAKNIQYF.

This chain uses TRBV19 with TRBJ1-2; D call uncertain. There are 14 residues in the CDR3. Germline CDR1 is LNHDA and CDR2 is SQIVND (reference sequence). The V gene lost 3 bases and the J gene lost 5 bases, with 13 bases spanning the gap. The CDR3 reads CASSMRLGSYGYTF. CDR3 nucleotide sequence: TGTGCCAGTAGTATGCGACTCGGCTCGTATGGCTACACCTTC.

This clone was detected only a few times. V gene TRBV7-9 combines with J gene TRBJ2-3; 13 nucleotides agree with TRBD2. V lost 1 base and J lost 4; bases outside the gene matches: 5. Germline V gene data show CDR1 as SEHNR and CDR2 as FQNEAQ (reference sequence). The CDR3 is 17 residues long. As DNA, the CDR3 is TGTGCCAGCAGCTTAGAGTGGACTAGCGGGAGCTCAGATACGCAGTATTTT. It specifies CASSLEWTSGSSDTQYF.